This T cell receptor (beta chain) stems from a study of shared clonotypes between healthy human individuals. The assay was immunoSEQ multiplex PCR, and TCRdb's table has in-frame clones only and misses some. The sample holds roughly 1,800,000 clones; roughly 94% are singletons and the top ten take approximately 1.2%. In its sample, this clone was seen once. The same CDR3 also results from other DNA sequences found in this sample. The CDR3 has 15 residues. The germline V and J ends were trimmed by 2 bases and 4 bases, with 15 bases remaining between them. In germline, CDR1 is MNHNS, CDR2 SASEGT. Terminally differentiated effector memory CD45RA+ cells were excluded by CCR7 positive selection of CD45RO-negative cells.

The source is a man between 18 and 29 years old in good health. Sample: naive CD8+ T cells sorted from blood. V and J are TRBV6-1 and TRBJ2-7; possibly TRBD2 for D (6 bases). In DNA form, the CDR3 reads TGTGCCAGCAGTGAAACCGGGACTTCGGGGTACGAGCAGTACTTC. This sequence encodes CASSETGTSGYEQYF.